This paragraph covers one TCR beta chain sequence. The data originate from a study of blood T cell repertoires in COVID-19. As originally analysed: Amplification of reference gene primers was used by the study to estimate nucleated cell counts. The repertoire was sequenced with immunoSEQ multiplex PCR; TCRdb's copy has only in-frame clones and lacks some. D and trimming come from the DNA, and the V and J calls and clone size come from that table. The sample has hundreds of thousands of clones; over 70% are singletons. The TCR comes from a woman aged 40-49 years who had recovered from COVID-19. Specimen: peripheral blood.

This CDR3 is CASGQVFGYTF. CDR3 bases: TGTGCCAGTGGACAGGTTTTTGGCTACACCTTC. The V gene is TRBV19, the J gene TRBJ1-2, with 7 positions matching TRBD1. The J segment lost 7 bases and the V segment lost 8 bases, leaving 4 bases of the junction unmatched. The CDR3 is made up of 11 amino acids. In germline, CDR1 is LNHDA, CDR2 SQIVND (reference sequence).